Following are 14 T cell receptor beta chains from one sample sequenced in a study of blood T cell repertoires in COVID-19. This table comes from immunoSEQ multiplex PCR, and its TCRdb copy is limited to in-frame clones, with some not included. The sample lists tens of thousands of clones; around 90% were seen once. The sequenced sample consisted of peripheral blood. These receptors came from a human donor in a cohort sampled during active COVID-19.

This chain uses TRBV2 with TRBJ1-3; unclear D gene. Germline V gene lookup returns CDR1 SNHLY and CDR2 FYNNEI. V was cut by 6 bases and J by 0 bases, with 3 bases left in between. The CDR3 extends over 12 amino acids. The CDR3 reads CASRSSGNTIYF. The CDR3 DNA reads as TGTGCCAGCAGGAGCTCTGGAAACACCATATATTTT.

V and J are TRBV6-1 and TRBJ2-3; TRBD2 agrees at 7 bases. Looked up from germline, CDR1 is MNHNS and CDR2 is SASEGT. V shed 2 bases, J shed 2 bases, and the junction held 7 bases outside the gene matches. The CDR3 totals 16 residues. The CDR3 spells CASSERRGVPTDTQYF. Here the CDR3 DNA reads TGTGCCAGCAGTGAACGACGGGGGGTCCCCACAGATACGCAGTATTTT.

The V call is TRBV5-1, the J call TRBJ2-7; 7 nucleotides agree with TRBD1. The CDR3 contains 14 residues. Germline V gene sequence: CDR1 SGHRS, CDR2 YFSETQ. V shed 4 bases, J shed 2 bases, and the junction held 6 bases outside the gene matches. The CDR3 sequence: CASSPGTVAYEQYF. CDR3 nucleotide sequence: TGCGCCAGCAGCCCCGGGACAGTGGCCTACGAGCAGTACTTC. Variable domain in full (rest from reference TRBV5-1 and TRBJ2-7): KAGVTQTPRYLIKTRGQQVTLSCSPISGHRSVSWYQQTPGQGLQFLFEYFSETQRNKGNFPGRFSGRQFSNSRSEMNVSTLELGDSALYLCASSPGTVAYEQYFGPGTRLTVT.

This clone showed up just a few times. V is TRBV10-3 and J is TRBJ2-2; tentatively, D is TRBD2 (6 bases). CDR1 and CDR2 from the germline V gene are ENHRY and SYGVKD. Trimming took off 2 bases at V and 6 bases at J, with 7 bases between the two ends. The CDR3 extends over 13 amino acids. The CDR3 protein is CAISEGEAGELFF. The CDR3 region has the DNA TGTGCCATCAGTGAGGGGGAGGCCGGGGAGCTGTTTTTT.

The chain recombines TRBV4-2 with TRBJ2-3; 7 bases line up with TRBD2. V lost 3 bases to trimming and J lost 3 bases; unmatched junction nucleotides: 12. Germline-derived CDR1 and CDR2 are LGHNA and YNFKEQ. The CDR3 runs to 17 residues. The CDR3 DNA is TGTGCCAGCAGCCAGATCGGGACGGGGGGTGGAACAGATACGCAGTATTTT. This gives the protein CASSQIGTGGGTDTQYF.

The V and J genes are TRBV9 and TRBJ2-1; TRBD2 agrees at 11 bases. The CDR3 length is 16 residues. V trimming: 4 bases; J trimming: 2 bases; junction bases outside the gene matches: 5. Looked up from germline, CDR1 is SGDLS and CDR2 is YYNGEE. CDR3 region: CASSPIAGGPYNEQFF. Here the CDR3 DNA reads TGTGCCAGCAGCCCTATAGCGGGGGGGCCCTACAATGAGCAGTTCTTC.

This clone was counted a single time. V gene TRBV2 combines with J gene TRBJ2-1; 9 bases agree with TRBD2. The CDR3 spans 15 residues. CDR1 is SNHLY and CDR2 is FYNNEI in the germline V gene. The CDR3 spells CAGQRRGGAYNEQFF. The CDR3 nucleotides are TGTGCAGGTCAGCGGCGCGGGGGGGCCTACAATGAGCAGTTCTTC.

V usage is TRBV4-1 and J usage is TRBJ2-7; 9 nucleotides line up with TRBD2. Germline CDR1 reads MGHRA; CDR2 reads YSYEKL. The CDR3 is 20 amino acids. V shed 4 bases and J 0 bases; nucleotides not matched to a gene: 19. CDR3 protein: CASSLGWSSGSTAGSYEQYF. Here the CDR3 DNA reads TGCGCCAGCAGCCTTGGCTGGAGTAGCGGGAGCACGGCGGGCTCCTACGAGCAGTACTTC.

The V and J genes are TRBV11-3 and TRBJ2-2, with 8 nucleotides matching TRBD1. The junction had 9 bases not matched to a gene; V was cut back by 6 bases and J by 6 bases. CDR1 SGHNT and CDR2 YENEEA come from the germline V gene. The CDR3 covers 15 residues. Here the CDR3 reads CASSTTGVMAGELFF. The CDR3 DNA sequence: TGTGCCAGCAGTACGACAGGGGTTATGGCCGGGGAGCTGTTTTTT.

This clone was observed a handful of times. The chain employs TRBV6-5 and TRBJ1-3; D may be TRBD1 (6 bases). This CDR3 contains 14 residues. Per germline, CDR1 MNHEY and CDR2 SVGAGI. Trimming shortened V by 6 bases and J by 3 bases, and 12 bases separated the two germline ends. The CDR3: CASSTTTGGNTIYF. CDR3 nucleotide sequence: TGTGCCAGCAGCACCACGACAGGTGGAAACACCATATATTTT.

The chain uses TRBV7-8 and TRBJ1-5; TRBD1 matches 7 bases. The CDR3 has 14 residues. The germline V gene encodes CDR1 SGHVS and CDR2 FQNEAQ. Germline trimming cut 7 bases from V and 6 bases from J; bases unmatched to any gene: 9. Here the CDR3 reads CASTPRGLGQPQHF. Written as DNA, the CDR3 is TGTGCCAGCACCCCTAGGGGGCTCGGTCAGCCCCAGCATTTT.

The V and J genes are TRBV7-8 and TRBJ1-5; D perhaps matches TRBD1 (5 bases). V shed 5 bases and J shed 4 bases, with 9 bases lying between them. Germline V CDR1 and CDR2: SGHVS, FQNEAQ. This CDR3 has 13 residues. The CDR3 DNA sequence: TGTGCCAGCAGCGCCGGGGGGAATCAGCCCCAGCATTTT. It is translated as CASSAGGNQPQHF. Complete variable domain (other parts from reference TRBV7-8 and TRBJ1-5): GAGVSQSPRYKVAKRGQDVALRCDPISGHVSLFWYQQALGQGPEFLTYFQNEAQLDKSGLPSDRFFAERPEGSVSTLKIQRTQQEDSAVYLCASSAGGNQPQHFGDGTRLSIL.

The chain recombines TRBV6-1 with TRBJ2-3, with a tentative D call TRBD2 (7 bases). The CDR3 is made up of 14 amino acids. Germline loops: CDR1 MNHNS, CDR2 SASEGT. V was pared by 0 bases and J by 5 bases, with 9 bases between. CDR3: CASSEAGGGDTQYF. The CDR3 DNA sequence: TGTGCCAGCAGTGAAGCGGGAGGGGGAGATACGCAGTATTTT.

There are a few counts of this clone. V and J are TRBV11-2 and TRBJ2-5, with a weak D call TRBD2 (5 bases). The CDR3 is 12 residues long. Germline assignment: CDR1 SGHAT and CDR2 FQNNGV. Trimming pared 5 bases from V and 4 bases from J, leaving 8 bases between. The CDR3: CASSGRGETQYF. In DNA, the CDR3 is TGTGCCAGCAGCGGTCGGGGAGAGACCCAGTACTTC.